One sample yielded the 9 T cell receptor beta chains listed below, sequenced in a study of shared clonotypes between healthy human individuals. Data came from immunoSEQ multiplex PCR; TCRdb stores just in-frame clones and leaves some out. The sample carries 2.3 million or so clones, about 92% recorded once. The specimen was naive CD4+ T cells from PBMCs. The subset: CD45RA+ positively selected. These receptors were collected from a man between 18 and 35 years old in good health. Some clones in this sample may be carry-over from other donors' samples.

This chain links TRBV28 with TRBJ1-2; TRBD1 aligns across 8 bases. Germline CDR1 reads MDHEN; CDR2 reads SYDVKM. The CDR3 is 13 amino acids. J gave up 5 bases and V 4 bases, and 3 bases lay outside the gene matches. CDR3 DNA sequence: TGTGCCAGCAGTTCACAGGGGGGGTATGGCTACACCTTC. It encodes CASSSQGGYGYTF.

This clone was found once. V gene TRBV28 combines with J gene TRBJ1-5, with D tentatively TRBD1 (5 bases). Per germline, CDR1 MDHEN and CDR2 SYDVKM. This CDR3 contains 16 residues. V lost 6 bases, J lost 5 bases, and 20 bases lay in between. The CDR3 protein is CASSPSNQGWDQPQHF. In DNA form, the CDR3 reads TGTGCCAGCAGCCCCTCAAACCAGGGTTGGGATCAGCCCCAGCATTTT. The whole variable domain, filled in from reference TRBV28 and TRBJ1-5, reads DVKVTQSSRYLVKRTGEKVFLECVQDMDHENMFWYRQDPGLGLRLIYFSYDVKMKEKGDIPEGYSVSREKKERFSLILESASTNQTSMYLCASSPSNQGWDQPQHFGDGTRLSIL.

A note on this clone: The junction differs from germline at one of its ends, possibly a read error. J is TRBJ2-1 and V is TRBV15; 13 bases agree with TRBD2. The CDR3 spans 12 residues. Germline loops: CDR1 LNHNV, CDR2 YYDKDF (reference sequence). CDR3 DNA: TGTGCCACCAGTCTTGGGACTAGCGGGATACTCTTC. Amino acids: CATSLGTSGILF. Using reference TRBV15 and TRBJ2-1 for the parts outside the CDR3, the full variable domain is DAMVIQNPRYQVTQFGKPVTLSCSQTLNHNVMYWYQQKSSQAPKLLFHYYDKDFNNEADTPDNFQSRRPNTSFCFLDIRSPGLGDTAMYLCATSLGTSGILFGPGTRLTVL.

CDR3 residues: CASSLTGGRATQYF. The CDR3 nucleotides read TGTGCCAGCAGCTTAACAGGCGGGAGGGCCACGCAGTATTTT. The V and J genes are TRBV7-3 and TRBJ2-3, with 9 bases lining up with TRBD2. Germline values: CDR1 SGHTA, CDR2 FQGTGA. J gave up 9 bases and V 0 bases, and 4 bases lay outside the gene matches. The CDR3 contains 14 residues.

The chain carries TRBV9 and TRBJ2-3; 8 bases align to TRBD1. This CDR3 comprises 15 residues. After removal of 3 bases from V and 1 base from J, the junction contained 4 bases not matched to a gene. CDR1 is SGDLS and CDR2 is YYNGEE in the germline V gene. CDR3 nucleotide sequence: TGTGCCAGCAGCGGACAGGGGTGGGGCACAGATACGCAGTATTTT. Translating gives CASSGQGWGTDTQYF.

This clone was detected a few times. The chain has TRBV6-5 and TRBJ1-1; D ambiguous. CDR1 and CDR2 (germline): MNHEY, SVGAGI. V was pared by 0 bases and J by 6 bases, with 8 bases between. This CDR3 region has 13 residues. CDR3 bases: TGTGCCAGCAGTTACTCGAAGGCGGCTGAAGCTTTCTTT. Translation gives CASSYSKAAEAFF.

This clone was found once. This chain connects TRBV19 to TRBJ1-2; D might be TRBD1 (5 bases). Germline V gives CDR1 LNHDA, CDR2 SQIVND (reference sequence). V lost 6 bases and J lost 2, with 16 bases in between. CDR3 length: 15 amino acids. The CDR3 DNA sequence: TGTGCCAGTAGCCGCGTCGCGGCAGGGAACTATGGCTACACCTTC. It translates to CASSRVAAGNYGYTF.

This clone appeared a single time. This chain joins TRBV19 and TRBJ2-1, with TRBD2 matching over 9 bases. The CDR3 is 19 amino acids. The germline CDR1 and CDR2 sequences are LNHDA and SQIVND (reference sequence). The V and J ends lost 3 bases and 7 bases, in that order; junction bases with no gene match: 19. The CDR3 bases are TGTGCCAGTAGTATGGGGGCAGTTGGCGGGAGGGCCATTAGGAATGAGCAGTTCTTC. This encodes CASSMGAVGGRAIRNEQFF.

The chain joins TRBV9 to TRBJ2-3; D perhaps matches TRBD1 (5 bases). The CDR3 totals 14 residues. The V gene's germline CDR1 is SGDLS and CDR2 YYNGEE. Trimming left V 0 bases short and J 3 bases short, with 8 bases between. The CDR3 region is CASSVEGETDTQYF. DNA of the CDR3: TGTGCCAGCAGCGTAGAAGGGGAAACAGATACGCAGTATTTT. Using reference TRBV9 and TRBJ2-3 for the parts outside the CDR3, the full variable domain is DSGVTQTPKHLITATGQRVTLRCSPRSGDLSVYWYQQSLDQGLQFLIQYYNGEERAKGNILERFSAQQFPDLHSELNLSSLELGDSALYFCASSVEGETDTQYFGPGTRLTVL.